This TCR beta chain was recorded in a study of blood T cell repertoires in COVID-19. Study background: Samples came from the United States, Italy and Spain, spanning acute and convalescent COVID-19.

Profiling relied on immunoSEQ multiplex PCR, and the TCRdb table lists in-frame clones only, not all of them. This table holds about 200,000 clones, about nine tenths found once. With respect to this clone: At one of its ends the junction is not consistent with the germline gene, which may arise from a read error.

Germline V CDR1 and CDR2: SGHTA, FQGNSA. The length of the CDR3 is 12 residues. This chain uses TRBV7-2 with TRBJ2-1; a weak D match, TRBD1 (6 bases). Material: peripheral blood. The receptor was isolated from a man aged 35 to 55 with acute or convalescent COVID-19. The CDR3 DNA reads as TGTGCCAGCAGCTTAGATAGGCAGGGGTGGATCTTC. Protein sequence: CASSLDRQGWIF.